The present entry profiles one T cell receptor (beta chain) with its context. No antigen is known for it. This record belongs to a study of T cell responses to AZD1222 COVID-19 vaccine. Overall study results and limits: Donors in the cohort were predominantly white British and more often female, and clonal diversity was possibly underestimated. The study found vaccine-associated CD4 TCRs spanning spike, dominant at 160-218 and 743-854.

CDR3 length: 12 residues. Trimming shortened V by 4 bases and J by 2 bases, and 5 bases separated the two germline ends. Germline V gene sequence: CDR1 SNHLY, CDR2 FYNNEI. The data were produced by immunoSEQ multiplex PCR, yet TCRdb's version contains in-frame clones alone and is incomplete. The sample carries 150,000 or so clones, 85% to 95% recorded once. The chain recombines TRBV2 with TRBJ1-2; D is unresolved. The sample in question was peripheral blood, obtained on day 0 of AZD1222 vaccination. The sequence was collected from an adult in good health. The CDR3 here is CASSGTNYGYTF. The CDR3 DNA reads TGTGCCAGCAGTGGAACCAACTATGGCTACACCTTC.